Each of the 24 T cell receptor beta chains below was sequenced from the same sample in a study of T cell changes during pregnancy in multiple sclerosis. Some clones are missing from TCRdb's copy, which holds only in-frame ones; the method was immunoSEQ multiplex PCR. The table has around 24,000 clones, more than 80% seen once. Specimen: CD8+ T cells from peripheral blood mononuclear cells, collected in the first trimester of pregnancy. The receptors derive from a female donor in good health, enrolled as a control in a pregnancy study.

The chain uses TRBV7-9 and TRBJ2-7; 8 bases match TRBD2. The CDR3 totals 12 residues. V shed 5 bases and J 6 bases; nucleotides not matched to a gene: 3. Germline V gene lookup returns CDR1 SEHNR and CDR2 FQNEAQ (reference sequence). The CDR3 protein is CASSHAGGEQYF. The CDR3 DNA reads as TGTGCCAGCAGCCATGCGGGGGGCGAGCAGTACTTC.

CDR3: CASFGGNTQYF. The CDR3 bases are TGTGCCAGCTTTGGCGGAAATACGCAGTATTTT. The chain employs TRBV6-5 and TRBJ2-3, with unresolved D. Per the germline V gene, CDR1 is MNHEY and CDR2 is SVGAGI. V was shortened by 8 bases and J by 7 bases, with 10 bases between the two germline ends. This CDR3 comprises 11 residues.

The chain uses TRBV4-2 and TRBJ2-3, with TRBD2 identical over 8 bases. Germline assignment: CDR1 LGHNA and CDR2 YNFKEQ. This CDR3 contains 17 residues. V lost 1 base to trimming and J lost 2 bases; unmatched junction nucleotides: 8. CDR3 coding DNA: TGTGCCAGCAGCCAAGGAACGCGGGGGGCCCCCACAGATACGCAGTATTTT. As protein: CASSQGTRGAPTDTQYF.

This clone was picked up a small number of times. The identical CDR3 is also encoded by other nucleotide sequences in the sample. This CDR3 reads CASSDSRDTGELFF. In DNA, the CDR3 is TGTGCCAGCAGTGACTCGAGAGACACCGGGGAGCTGTTTTTT. The chain is built from TRBV6-4 and TRBJ2-2; D remains unclear. CDR1 and CDR2 from the germline V gene are MRHNA and SNTAGT. CDR3 length: 14 residues. Trimming removed 0 bases at V and 3 bases at J, with 5 bases between.

The rearrangement joins TRBV5-6 to TRBJ2-1; 9 nucleotides agree with TRBD1. Germline loops: CDR1 SGHDT, CDR2 YYEEEE. Trimming cost V 6 bases and J 5 bases; bases outside gene matches: 6. CDR3 size: 14 residues. CDR3 nucleotides: TGTGCCAGCACCTACAGGGGGCTTCACAATGAGCAGTTCTTC. This encodes CASTYRGLHNEQFF.

V usage is TRBV9 and J usage is TRBJ2-7, with D possibly being TRBD2 (6 bases). This CDR3 spans 12 amino acids. Germline V gene data show CDR1 as SGDLS and CDR2 as YYNGEE. Trimming left V 8 bases short and J 5 bases short, with 14 bases between. DNA of the CDR3: TGTGCCAGTGGGGCGGGGAGCAACGAGCAGTACTTC. It encodes CASGAGSNEQYF.

The chain couples TRBV28 to TRBJ1-3; perhaps TRBD1 as D (5 bases). This CDR3 has 14 residues. Deletions cut 8 bases from V and 0 bases from J, with 11 bases between. Germline V CDR1 and CDR2: MDHEN, SYDVKM. CDR3 sequence (DNA): TGTGCCAGCCAGACAGACCACTCTGGAAACACCATATATTTT. Translation: CASQTDHSGNTIYF.

The V call is TRBV7-3, the J call TRBJ2-1, with TRBD2 matching over 13 bases. This CDR3 has 15 amino acids. V lost 4 bases, J lost 10 bases, and 7 bases stayed unmatched. Germline V CDR1 and CDR2: SGHTA, FQGTGA. The CDR3 sequence is CASSSGTSGAGEQFF. The CDR3 region has the DNA TGTGCCAGCAGCTCAGGGACTAGCGGGGCTGGGGAGCAGTTCTTC.

This clone was seen just once. The rearrangement joins TRBV25-1 to TRBJ1-1; a possible D gene is TRBD1 (5 bases). V was cut by 2 bases and J by 1 base, with 5 bases left in between. CDR1 and CDR2 from the germline V gene are MGHDK and SYGVNS. The CDR3 consists of 13 residues. CDR3 protein: CASSEQGNTEAFF. In DNA form, the CDR3 reads TGTGCCAGCAGTGAACAGGGGAACACTGAAGCTTTCTTT.

The V gene is TRBV29-1, the J gene TRBJ1-2; no clear D gene. Trimming left V 4 bases short and J 0 bases short, with 9 bases between. Germline values: CDR1 SQVTM, CDR2 ANQGSEA. This CDR3 contains 13 residues. CDR3 sequence: CSVVSTANYGYTF. The CDR3 DNA reads TGCAGCGTTGTCTCCACAGCTAACTATGGCTACACCTTC.

This clone was recorded once. The chain joins TRBV11-2 to TRBJ1-1; TRBD1 matches 8 bases. CDR3 length: 15 amino acids. Losses at the gene ends were 5 bases for V and 0 bases for J; bases not matched to a gene: 5. Germline CDR1 SGHAT, CDR2 FQNNGV. In DNA form, the CDR3 reads TGTGCCAGCAGCCGACGGGACAGGATGAACACTGAAGCTTTCTTT. It codes for CASSRRDRMNTEAFF. The entire variable domain, with the rest obtained from reference TRBV11-2 and TRBJ1-1, is as follows: EAGVAQSPRYKIIEKRQSVAFWCNPISGHATLYWYQQILGQGPKLLIQFQNNGVVDDSQLPKDRFSAERLKGVDSTLKIQPAKLEDSAVYLCASSRRDRMNTEAFFGQGTRLTVV.

The chain recombines TRBV9 with TRBJ2-1; D gene uncertain. Germline V gene lookup returns CDR1 SGDLS and CDR2 YYNGEE. The CDR3 is 12 amino acids. Trimming cost V 4 bases and J 5 bases, with 7 bases left between them. CDR3 sequence (DNA): TGTGCCAGCAGCACACAGAACAATGAGCAGTTCTTC. This codes for CASSTQNNEQFF.

The chain is built from TRBV27 and TRBJ2-3; TRBD2 matches at 9 bases. Trimming at V came to 2 bases and at J to 0 bases, leaving 9 bases not matched to a gene. This CDR3 has 18 residues. Germline V lookup: CDR1 MNHEY, CDR2 SMNVEV (reference sequence). Written as DNA, the CDR3 is TGTGCCAGCAGTTTAGTGGCGGGGGGGCTTTCTAGCACAGATACGCAGTATTTT. It specifies CASSLVAGGLSSTDTQYF.

The chain couples TRBV7-2 to TRBJ2-1, with D possibly being TRBD1 (6 bases). The ends were cut back, 3 bases at V and 3 bases at J, with 12 bases in the middle. Germline assignment: CDR1 SGHTA and CDR2 FQGNSA. The CDR3 has 15 amino acids. The CDR3 sequence: CASSLGALLYNEQFF. For the CDR3, the DNA is TGTGCCAGCAGCTTGGGGGCCCTCCTCTACAATGAGCAGTTCTTC.

In this sample, this clone turned up a few times. The rearrangement uses TRBV9 and TRBJ2-2; 7 bases are shared with TRBD2. V gave up 2 bases and J gave up 5 bases; unmatched junction bases: 6. CDR1 SGDLS and CDR2 YYNGEE come from the germline V gene. CDR3 length: 15 amino acids. CDR3 protein: CASSVGGIGTGELFF. The CDR3 nucleotides are TGTGCCAGCAGCGTGGGGGGGATTGGTACCGGGGAGCTGTTTTTT.

The chain recombines TRBV27 with TRBJ2-2; 14 nucleotides align to TRBD2. The germline CDR1 and CDR2 sequences are MNHEY and SMNVEV (reference sequence). V gave up 7 bases and J gave up 3 bases; unmatched junction bases: 13. The CDR3 spans 19 residues. The CDR3 DNA follows: TGTGCCAGCAAGGAGACTAGCGGGGGGGCAATTTTGGACACCGGGGAGCTGTTTTTT. This encodes CASKETSGGAILDTGELFF.

This clone has just one count. The CDR3 nucleotides read TGTGCCAGCAGTCCTTGGGGAGGGGATTCACCCCTCCACTTT. Translated: CASSPWGGDSPLHF. The chain carries TRBV2 and TRBJ1-6; D perhaps matches TRBD1 (5 bases). Per germline, CDR1 SNHLY and CDR2 FYNNEI. The length of the CDR3 is 14 residues. Trimming removed 5 bases at V and 8 bases at J, with 13 bases between.

The V gene is TRBV10-3, the J gene TRBJ1-4, with D possibly matching TRBD1 (5 bases). The germline V gene encodes CDR1 ENHRY and CDR2 SYGVKD. V gave up 6 bases and J gave up 0 bases, with 11 bases separating them. The CDR3 is made up of 15 amino acids. The CDR3 region is CAIRGSGATNEKLFF. The CDR3 DNA reads as TGTGCCATCAGGGGATCGGGGGCAACTAATGAAAAACTGTTTTTT.

This chain uses TRBV10-1 with TRBJ1-1, with a possible D match to TRBD1 (6 bases). The V gene's germline CDR1 is WNHNN and CDR2 SYGVQD (reference sequence). Trimming took off 6 bases at V and 0 bases at J, with 8 bases between the two ends. The CDR3 contains 13 residues. The CDR3 DNA reads TGCGCCAGCAGACAGGGCGTGAACACTGAAGCTTTCTTT. Translation: CASRQGVNTEAFF.

This chain joins TRBV5-1 and TRBJ2-7; 12 nucleotides match TRBD1. Germline V CDR1 and CDR2: SGHRS, YFSETQ. The CDR3 totals 15 residues. Trimming at V came to 3 bases and at J to 5 bases, leaving 6 bases not matched to a gene. The CDR3 loop reads CASSSGQGALNEQYF. The CDR3 DNA follows: TGCGCCAGCAGCTCGGGACAGGGGGCGCTCAACGAGCAGTACTTC.

CDR3 protein: CASSLRGNNEQFF. DNA of the CDR3: TGTGCCAGCAGTCTAAGAGGGAACAATGAGCAGTTCTTC. The rearrangement links TRBV27 to TRBJ2-1, with D perhaps TRBD2 (5 bases). There are 13 residues in the CDR3. The V and J ends lost 5 bases and 5 bases respectively, with 10 bases between them. The germline V gene has CDR1 MNHEY and CDR2 SMNVEV (reference sequence).

The V call is TRBV19, the J call TRBJ2-1; D remains ambiguous. The length of the CDR3 is 14 residues. Between the trimmed V and J ends, which lost 8 bases and 5 bases, there was a span of 16 bases. CDR1 and CDR2 (germline): LNHDA, SQIVND (reference sequence). CDR3 sequence: CASLRIGSDNEQFF. The CDR3 DNA is TGTGCCAGTCTACGCATCGGTTCCGACAATGAGCAGTTCTTC.

The chain combines TRBV14 with TRBJ2-3; D perhaps matches TRBD2 (6 bases). V lost 6 bases and J lost 3, with 7 bases in between. The germline CDR1 and CDR2 sequences are SGHDN and FVKESK. This CDR3 has 12 amino acids. The CDR3 DNA reads TGTGCCAGCAGGGAGGGGACAGATACGCAGTATTTT. Its protein is CASREGTDTQYF.

The DNA for the CDR3 is TGTGCCAGCAGCACCGGGACAGGAGCCTACGAGCAGTACTTC. Translated, it gives CASSTGTGAYEQYF. The chain recombines TRBV6-5 with TRBJ2-5; 8 bases fit TRBD1. The J call may be wrong; the DNA end is better matched by TRBJ2-7. The CDR3 loop spans 14 amino acids. Germline V gene lookup returns CDR1 MNHEY and CDR2 SVGAGI.